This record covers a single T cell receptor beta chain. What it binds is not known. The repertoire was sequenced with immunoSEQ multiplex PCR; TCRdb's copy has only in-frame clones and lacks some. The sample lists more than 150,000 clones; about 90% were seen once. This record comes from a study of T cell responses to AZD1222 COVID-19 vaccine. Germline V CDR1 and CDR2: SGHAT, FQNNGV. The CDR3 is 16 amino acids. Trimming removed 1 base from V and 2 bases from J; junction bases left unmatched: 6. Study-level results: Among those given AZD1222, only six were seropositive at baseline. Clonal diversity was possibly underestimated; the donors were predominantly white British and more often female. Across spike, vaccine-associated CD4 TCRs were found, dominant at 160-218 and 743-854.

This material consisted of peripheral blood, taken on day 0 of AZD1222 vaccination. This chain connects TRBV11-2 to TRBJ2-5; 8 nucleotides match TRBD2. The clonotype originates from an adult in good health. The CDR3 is CASSLGVAGQQETQYF. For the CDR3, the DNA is TGTGCCAGCAGCTTAGGAGTAGCGGGGCAACAAGAGACCCAGTACTTC.